The source of this T cell receptor beta chain is a study of Graves' ophthalmopathy and Graves' hyperthyroidism. About the research overall: At initial diagnosis, peripheral blood was obtained, and this preceded any treatment.

This clonotype occurred many times. The germline V and J ends were trimmed by 3 bases and 11 bases, with 22 bases remaining between them. Germline V gene sequence: CDR1 LNHDA, CDR2 SQIVND (reference sequence). This CDR3 has 15 amino acids. Investigators amplified TCR beta CDR3 regions from RNA transcripts. Second-round multiplex PCR came after first-round RT-PCR with HTBI primers. TCRdb used MiXCR to reprocess the multiplex PCR reads, holding one entry per CDR3 protein. Here the sample spans 200,000 to 250,000 distinct CDR3 sequences, approximately 21% being singletons. Material: peripheral blood. The source of this sequence is a woman in her forties or fifties with Graves' ophthalmopathy. V is TRBV19 and J is TRBJ1-1, with D perhaps TRBD1 (5 bases). DNA of the CDR3: TGTGCCAGTAGTATGTCCCGGGACTATGGGGGTGGGGCTTTCTTT. It codes for CASSMSRDYGGGAFF.